The clone carrying this TCR beta chain showed up many times. The antigen is unknown. The data were taken from a study of T cells in Graves' hyperthyroidism and ophthalmopathy. Study-wide points: Blood also carried most thyroid clonotypes expanded above 0.001.

Germline V lookup: CDR1 KGHSH, CDR2 LQKENI. The CDR3 has 15 amino acids. V was clipped by 5 bases and J by 2 bases; unmatched bases: 3. Amplification targeted TCR beta CDR3 regions from RNA transcripts. When the TCR CDR3 underwent first-round RT-PCR, the HTBI primer set was used. From the multiplex PCR reads, TCRdb called clonotypes with MiXCR, one entry per CDR3 protein. The sample lists approximately 690,000 distinct CDR3 sequences, less than 25% seen once, with roughly 30% in the top ten. Each diagnosis drew on symptoms, thyroxine, TRAb, thyroid ultrasound and orbital computed tomography findings. 8.5 to 10 ml of fresh peripheral blood supplied the PBMCs.

This receptor was obtained from a man in his thirties or forties with Graves' ophthalmopathy. The chain carries TRBV18 and TRBJ2-1, with 10 bases identical to TRBD2. Source material: blood. DNA of the CDR3: TGTGCCAGCTCAAGTAGCGGGAGGACCTACAATGAGCAGTTCTTC. Residues: CASSSSGRTYNEQFF.